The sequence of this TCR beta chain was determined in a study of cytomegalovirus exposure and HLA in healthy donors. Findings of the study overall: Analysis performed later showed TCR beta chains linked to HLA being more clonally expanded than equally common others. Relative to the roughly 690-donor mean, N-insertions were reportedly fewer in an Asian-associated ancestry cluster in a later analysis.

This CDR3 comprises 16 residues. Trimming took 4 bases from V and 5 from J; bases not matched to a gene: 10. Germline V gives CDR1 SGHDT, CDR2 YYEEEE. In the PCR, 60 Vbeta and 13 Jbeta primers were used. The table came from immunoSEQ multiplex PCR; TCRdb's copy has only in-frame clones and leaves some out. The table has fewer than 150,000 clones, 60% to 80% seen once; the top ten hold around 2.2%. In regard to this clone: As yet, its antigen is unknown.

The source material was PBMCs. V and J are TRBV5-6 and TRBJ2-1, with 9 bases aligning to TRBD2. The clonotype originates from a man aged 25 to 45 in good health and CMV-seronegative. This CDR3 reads CASSPPAGGPDNEQFF. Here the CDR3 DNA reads TGTGCCAGCAGCCCACCCGCGGGAGGGCCAGACAATGAGCAGTTCTTC. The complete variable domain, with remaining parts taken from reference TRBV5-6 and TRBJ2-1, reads DAGVTQSPTHLIKTRGQQVTLRCSPKSGHDTVSWYQQALGQGPQFIFQYYEEEERQRGNFPDRFSGHQFPNYSSELNVNALLLGDSALYLCASSPPAGGPDNEQFFGPGTRLTVL.